This T cell receptor beta chain was sequenced in a study of T cells after yellow fever vaccination. Trimming shortened V by 0 bases and J by 4 bases, and 6 bases separated the two germline ends. The germline gives CDR1 ENHRY, CDR2 SYGVKD. This CDR3 region has 13 residues. This clonotype came up a few times. TCRdb analysed the 5' RACE reads with MiXCR anew, one entry per CDR3 protein. Of around 590,000 distinct CDR3 sequences listed, over 9% are singletons. The receptor's source is a man aged 30-40 years who received the YFV17D yellow fever vaccine. This specimen consisted of PBMCs, obtained on the day of the yellow fever booster vaccination. This chain joins TRBV10-3 and TRBJ1-2; D unclear. CDR3 sequence (DNA): TGTGCCATCAGTGAGTCAAGATTCTATGGCTACACCTTC. Its protein product is CAISESRFYGYTF.